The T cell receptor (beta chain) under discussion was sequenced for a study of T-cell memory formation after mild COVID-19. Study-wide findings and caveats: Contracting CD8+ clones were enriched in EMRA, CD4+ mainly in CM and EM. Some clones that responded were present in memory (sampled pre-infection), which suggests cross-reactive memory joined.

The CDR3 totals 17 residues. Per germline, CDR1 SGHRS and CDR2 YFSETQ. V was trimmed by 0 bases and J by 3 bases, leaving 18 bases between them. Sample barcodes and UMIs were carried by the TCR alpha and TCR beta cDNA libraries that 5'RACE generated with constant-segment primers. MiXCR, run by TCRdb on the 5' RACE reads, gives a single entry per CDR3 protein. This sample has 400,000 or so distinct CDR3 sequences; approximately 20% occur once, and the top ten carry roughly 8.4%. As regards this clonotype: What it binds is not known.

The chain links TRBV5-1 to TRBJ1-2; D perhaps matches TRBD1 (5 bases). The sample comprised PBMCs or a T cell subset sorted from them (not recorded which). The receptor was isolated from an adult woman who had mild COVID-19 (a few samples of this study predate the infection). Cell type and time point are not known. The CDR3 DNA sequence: TGCGCCAGCAGCTTGGCGGGGCAGGCCCCGAACCACTATGGCTACACCTTC. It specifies CASSLAGQAPNHYGYTF. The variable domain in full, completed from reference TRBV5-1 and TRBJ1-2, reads KAGVTQTPRYLIKTRGQQVTLSCSPISGHRSVSWYQQTPGQGLQFLFEYFSETQRNKGNFPGRFSGRQFSNSRSEMNVSTLELGDSALYLCASSLAGQAPNHYGYTFGSGTRLTVV.